This TCR beta chain was retrieved from a study of blood T cell repertoires in COVID-19. The method was immunoSEQ multiplex PCR; TCRdb's version includes in-frame clones alone and lacks a portion of them. The data contain some 150,000 clones, about 87% of them seen just once; the ten biggest clones take up approximately 4%. This CDR3 comprises 12 residues. Trimming stripped 5 bases from V and 10 bases from J, with 12 bases between. The germline V gene has CDR1 MNHEY and CDR2 SVGAGI. The gene calls are TRBV6-5 and TRBJ2-1; D is unclear. Sequencing was performed on peripheral blood. The receptor was isolated from a man in his late teens or twenties with active or convalescent COVID-19. CDR3 sequence (DNA): TGTGCCAGCAGTACTCCCCCACGGGAGCAGTTCTTC. It is translated as CASSTPPREQFF.